Sequencing of this T cell receptor (beta chain) was carried out in a study of CD8 T cells in ankylosing spondylitis. As concerns this clonotype: Its antigen is not identified.

In making TCR beta libraries, quantitative 5'-RACE with molecular barcodes was used. TCRdb re-derived calls from the 5' RACE reads in MiXCR, one entry per CDR3 protein. This table has some 700,000 distinct CDR3 sequences, around 20% appearing once. The germline V and J ends were trimmed by 3 bases and 1 base, with 13 bases remaining between them. In germline, CDR1 is SEHNR, CDR2 FQNEAQ (reference sequence). There are 16 residues in the CDR3. General study findings and limits: Disease-associated clones were CD8+ and fairly uncommon in peripheral blood. It appeared that ankylosing spondylitis blood was characterized by a TCR beta motif of about eight highly homologous variants.

The gene calls are TRBV7-9 and TRBJ1-3, with a weak D call TRBD1 (6 bases). The receptor comes from a male donor with ankylosing spondylitis. Sequenced sample: blood, either unsorted or a sorted T cell fraction (not recorded which). CDR3 nucleotide sequence: TGTGCCAGCAGCTTCCCGGGGGGCCAGTCTGGAAACACCATATATTTT. Translating it yields CASSFPGGQSGNTIYF.